Included here is one T cell receptor beta chain sequence, with context. This sample stems from a study of blood T cell repertoires in COVID-19. Libraries were prepared by immunoSEQ multiplex PCR; TCRdb keeps only in-frame clonotypes and omits some of them. The sample contains 130,000 or so clones, under 90% of which appear only once. The germline V and J ends were trimmed by 3 bases and 3 bases, with 8 bases remaining between them. CDR3 length: 13 residues. Per germline, CDR1 MNHNS and CDR2 SASEGT. This sequence originates from a man aged 40-49 years with acute COVID-19. Material: PBMCs or T cells enriched from blood (not recorded which). J is TRBJ2-5 and V is TRBV6-1; D is possibly TRBD1 (6 bases). The DNA of the CDR3 is TGTGCCAGCAGTGATACAGGGAAAGAGACCCAGTACTTC. It translates to CASSDTGKETQYF.